This T cell receptor beta chain was recovered during a study of vaccination and CD4 T cells after COVID-19. In the study overall: The convalescent group had six males, four females, seven Caucasians, two Asians, one multiracial. Among convalescent patients, a few were sampled at day 14 and at days 161 to 241 post-vaccination. Findings of the study overall: From a median of roughly 21 to 38, SARS-CoV-2-reactive clonotypes increased, though not significantly. Early post-infection timepoints were not included, and relatively few convalescent patients were studied.

Time point specified: late sampling 161 to 241 days after vaccination in a few convalescent patients. TCRdb reprocessed the PCR reads via MiXCR and lists one record per CDR3 protein. The repertoire includes about 36,000 distinct CDR3 sequences, approximately 40% of them detected once, and approximately 6.3% sits in the top ten. Remarks on this clonotype: The antigen remains unidentified.

V was cut by 6 bases and J by 0 bases, with 17 bases left in between. This CDR3 spans 17 amino acids. The germline CDR1 and CDR2 sequences are MNHEY and SVGEGT. The sequenced sample was CD4+ T cells from blood, obtained about 7 months after SARS-CoV-2 vaccination. The chain uses TRBV6-2 or TRBV6-3 and TRBJ2-2; weak D call: TRBD1 (5 bases). The receptor's source is a human donor who had recovered from COVID-19. The chain's CDR3 is CASSRVPGFANTGELFF. The CDR3 DNA follows: TGTGCCAGCAGCCGCGTCCCAGGGTTCGCGAACACCGGGGAGCTGTTTTTT.